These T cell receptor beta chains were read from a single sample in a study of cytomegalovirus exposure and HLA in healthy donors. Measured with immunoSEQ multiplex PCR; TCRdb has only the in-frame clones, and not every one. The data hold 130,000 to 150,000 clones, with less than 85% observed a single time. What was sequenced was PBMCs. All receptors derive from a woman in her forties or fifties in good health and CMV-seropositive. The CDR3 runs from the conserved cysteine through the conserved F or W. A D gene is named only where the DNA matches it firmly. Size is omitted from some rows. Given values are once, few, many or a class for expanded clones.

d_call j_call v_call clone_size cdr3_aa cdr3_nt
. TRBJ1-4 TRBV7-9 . CASSQGVQSEKLFF TGTGCCAGCAGCCAAGGGGTCCAGTCTGAAAAACTGTTTTTT
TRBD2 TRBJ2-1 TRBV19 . CASSNSGGAYEQFF TGTGCCAGTAGTAATAGCGGGGGGGCCTATGAGCAGTTCTTC
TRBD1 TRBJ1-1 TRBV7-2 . CASSLVGTGDIEAFF TGTGCCAGCAGCTTAGTTGGGACAGGGGACATTGAAGCTTTCTTT
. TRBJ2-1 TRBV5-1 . CASSLSLQSYNEQFF TGCGCCAGCAGCTTGTCGCTTCAGTCCTACAATGAGCAGTTCTTC
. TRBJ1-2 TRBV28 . CASKLGGVNYGYTF TGTGCCAGCAAGTTGGGGGGAGTTAACTATGGCTACACCTTC
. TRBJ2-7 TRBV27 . CASSYKTAYEQYF TGTGCCAGCAGTTATAAGACAGCCTACGAGCAGTACTTC
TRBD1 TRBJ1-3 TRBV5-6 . CASSTRTGSDSGNTIYF TGTGCCAGCAGCACCAGGACAGGGAGCGACTCTGGAAACACCATATATTTT
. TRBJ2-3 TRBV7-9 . CASSFTMGPGVDTQYF TGTGCCAGCAGCTTTACCATGGGGCCGGGGGTTGATACGCAGTATTTT
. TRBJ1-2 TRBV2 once CASNSRVLNYGYTF TGTGCCAGCAATTCCCGGGTCCTTAACTATGGCTACACCTTC
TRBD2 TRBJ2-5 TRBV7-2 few CASSTPLAGAETQYF TGTGCCAGCAGCACCCCTCTAGCGGGGGCAGAGACCCAGTACTTC
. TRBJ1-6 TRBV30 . CAWSVDRYSPLHF TGTGCCTGGAGTGTAGACAGGTATTCACCCCTCCACTTT
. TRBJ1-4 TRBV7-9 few CASSLPPGNGEKLFF TGTGCCAGCAGCTTACCCCCGGGGAACGGTGAAAAACTGTTTTTT
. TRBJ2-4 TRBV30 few CAWSPGLAKNIQYF TGTGCCTGGAGTCCAGGGTTAGCCAAAAACATTCAGTACTTC
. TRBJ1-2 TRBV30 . CAWSVGLVNYGYTF TGTGCCTGGAGTGTTGGGCTGGTTAACTATGGCTACACCTTC
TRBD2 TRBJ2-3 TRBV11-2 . CASSLLRGEDTQYF TGTGCCAGCAGCTTACTGCGGGGGGAAGATACGCAGTATTTT
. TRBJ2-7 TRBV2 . CASTMDSVLYEQYF TGTGCCAGCACCATGGACAGTGTACTCTACGAGCAGTACTTC
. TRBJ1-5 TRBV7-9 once CVSSHRENNQPQHF TGTGTCAGCAGCCACAGGGAAAATAATCAGCCCCAGCATTTT
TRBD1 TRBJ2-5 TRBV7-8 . CASSPMWGTGYLETQYF TGTGCCAGCAGCCCTATGTGGGGGACAGGGTATCTAGAGACCCAGTACTTC
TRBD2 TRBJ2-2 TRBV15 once CAASTGTSAGELFF TGTGCCGCCAGCACCGGGACTAGCGCCGGGGAGCTGTTTTTT
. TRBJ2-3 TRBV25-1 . CASSENSNTDTQYF TGTGCCAGCAGTGAGAATTCTAACACAGATACGCAGTATTTT
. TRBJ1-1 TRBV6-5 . CASSLPAGDAFF TGTGCCAGCAGTTTACCCGCGGGGGATGCTTTCTTT
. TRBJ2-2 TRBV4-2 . CASSQENRATGELFF TGTGCCAGCAGCCAAGAAAACAGGGCGACCGGGGAGCTGTTTTTT
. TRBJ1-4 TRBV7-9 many CASSLAGGNEKLFF TGTGCCAGCAGCTTAGCAGGGGGAAATGAAAAACTGTTTTTT
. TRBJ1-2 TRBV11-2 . CASNRITGMNYGYTF TGTGCCAGCAACCGGATAACAGGGATGAACTATGGCTACACCTTC
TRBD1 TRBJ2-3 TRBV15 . CATSTGQGDTQYF TGTGCCACCAGCACCGGACAGGGAGATACGCAGTATTTT
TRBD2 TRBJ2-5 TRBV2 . CASSEVNWTSRETQYF TGTGCCAGCAGTGAAGTCAATTGGACTAGCAGGGAGACCCAGTACTTC
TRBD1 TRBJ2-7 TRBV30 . CAWGRDRVAGGQYF TGTGCCTGGGGGAGGGACAGGGTAGCGGGCGGGCAGTACTTC
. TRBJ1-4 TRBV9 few CASSPVLANSEKLFF TGTGCCAGCAGCCCCGTTCTCGCCAATAGTGAAAAACTGTTTTTT
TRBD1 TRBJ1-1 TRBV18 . CASSPTGVMNTEAFF TGTGCCAGCTCACCGACAGGGGTTATGAACACTGAAGCTTTCTTT
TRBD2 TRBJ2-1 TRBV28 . CASNSPATRRTSGGVDEQFF TGTGCCAGCAATTCCCCGGCGACTAGAAGGACTAGCGGGGGGGTAGATGAGCAGTTCTTC
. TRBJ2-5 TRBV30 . CAWGLGLLETQYF TGTGCCTGGGGACTTGGGTTGCTAGAGACCCAGTACTTC
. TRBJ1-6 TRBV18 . CASSPQGDNSPLHF TGTGCCAGCTCACCACAGGGGGATAATTCACCCCTCCACTTT
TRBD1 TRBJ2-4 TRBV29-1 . CSATGQGANIQYF TGCAGCGCCACAGGACAGGGGGCGAACATTCAGTACTTC
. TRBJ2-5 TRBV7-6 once CASSLAGRGQETQYF TGTGCCAGCAGCTTAGCGGGCAGGGGCCAAGAGACCCAGTACTTC
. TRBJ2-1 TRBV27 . CASSLPYSRDNEQFF TGTGCCAGCAGTTTGCCCTACTCTCGGGACAATGAGCAGTTCTTC
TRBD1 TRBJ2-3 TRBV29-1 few CSVNVQGSIDTQYF TGCAGCGTTAACGTACAGGGGTCTATAGATACGCAGTATTTT
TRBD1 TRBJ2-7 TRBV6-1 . CASVPGQGLYEQYF TGTGCCAGCGTACCGGGACAGGGGTTGTACGAGCAGTACTTC
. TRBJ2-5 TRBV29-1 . CSVVGRGETQYF TGCAGCGTTGTGGGCAGGGGAGAGACCCAGTACTTC
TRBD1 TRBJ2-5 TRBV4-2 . CASSLSPGTGGETQYF TGTGCCAGCAGCCTCAGTCCCGGGACAGGGGGGGAGACCCAGTACTTC
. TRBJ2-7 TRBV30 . CAWSRLHLYEQYF TGTGCCTGGAGTAGACTGCACCTCTACGAGCAGTACTTC
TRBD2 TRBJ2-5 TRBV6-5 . CASSYSSGGRETQYF TGTGCCAGCAGTTACTCGTCGGGGGGGCGAGAGACCCAGTACTTC
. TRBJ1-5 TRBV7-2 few CASSPTGDQPQHF TGTGCCAGCAGCCCCACCGGTGATCAGCCCCAGCATTTT
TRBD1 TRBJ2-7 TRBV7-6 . CASSLGGQGGSYEQYF TGTGCCAGCAGCTTAGGGGGACAGGGGGGCTCCTACGAGCAGTACTTC
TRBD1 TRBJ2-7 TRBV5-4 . CASSPTGVSYEQYF TGTGCCAGCAGTCCGACAGGGGTCTCCTACGAGCAGTACTTC
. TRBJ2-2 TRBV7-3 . CASSLSRGGTGELFF TGTGCCAGCAGCTTAAGCAGGGGCGGGACCGGGGAGCTGTTTTTT
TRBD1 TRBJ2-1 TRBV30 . CAWSPYRDRGGEQFF TGTGCCTGGAGTCCCTACCGGGACAGGGGGGGTGAGCAGTTCTTC
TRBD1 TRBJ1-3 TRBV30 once CAWSNGQGEAGNTIYF TGTGCCTGGAGTAACGGACAGGGAGAGGCTGGAAACACCATATATTTT
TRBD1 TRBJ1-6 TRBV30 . CAWGAGGLHF TGTGCCTGGGGGGCAGGGGGCCTCCACTTT
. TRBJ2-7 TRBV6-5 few CASSYFAGPTYEQYF TGTGCCAGCAGTTACTTCGCAGGGCCAACCTACGAGCAGTACTTC
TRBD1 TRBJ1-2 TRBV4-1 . CASSQDRGLSSGYTF TGCGCCAGCAGCCAAGACAGGGGGCTGTCATCCGGCTACACCTTC
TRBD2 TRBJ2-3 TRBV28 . CASSTYLRGGASDTQYF TGTGCCAGCAGTACCTACCTACGCGGGGGGGCATCGGATACGCAGTATTTT
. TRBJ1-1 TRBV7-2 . CASSLQGNTEAFF TGTGCCAGCAGCTTACAGGGGAACACTGAAGCTTTCTTT